The clone carrying this TCR beta chain was seen a few times. As yet, its antigen is unknown. This specimen comes from a study of T-cell memory formation after mild COVID-19. Broader study findings: Clones contracting over day 15 to 85 were CD4/CD8 balanced, with later expanders leaning CD4+. Shrinking CD4+ clones resided mostly in CM and EM, and CD8+ ones in EMRA.

V lost 0 bases and J lost 2, with 21 bases in between. This CDR3 has 18 residues. The germline V gene has CDR1 SGHNT and CDR2 YYREEE (reference sequence). Constant-segment primers were used for 5'RACE, and the resulting TCR alpha and TCR beta cDNA libraries carried sample barcodes and UMIs. From the 5' RACE reads, TCRdb called clonotypes with MiXCR, one entry per CDR3 protein. The profile shows 450,000 or so distinct CDR3 sequences, around a quarter of them singletons. The chain carries TRBV5-4 and TRBJ2-7, with D possibly called TRBD1 or TRBD2 (6 bases each). The specimen was PBMCs or a T cell subset sorted from them (not recorded which). This sequence was found in an adult woman who had mild COVID-19 (a few samples of this study predate the infection). Cell type and time point are not known. The CDR3, as DNA: TGTGCCAGCAGCTTGGGAGTCGGGGGCCTCCGAGCGGCCTACGAGCAGTACTTC. This translates into CASSLGVGGLRAAYEQYF.